Sequencing of this TCR beta chain was carried out in a study of shared T cell receptors in the human thymus. TCRdb's copy holds only in-frame clones and misses some; the assay was immunoSEQ multiplex PCR. The sample has some 660,000 clones, 80% to 90% seen once; the top ten hold about 0.0094%. Trimming removed 5 bases from V and 1 base from J, with 17 bases in between. CDR3 length: 17 amino acids. Germline CDR1 reads SGHTA; CDR2 reads FQGNSA. In this sample, this clone turned up a few times. These data are also associated with another study on human thymus T cells. From that study: Donation came from healthy Finnish infants having corrective surgery for congenital heart defects. An apparent bias in V and J gene usage was seen in thymic and blood repertoires.

The sequencing input was thymocytes. J is TRBJ2-2 and V is TRBV7-2; the D gene is possibly TRBD2 (7 bases). The TCR originated in a boy in the first two years of life with a congenital heart defect. The CDR3 DNA reads as TGTGCCAGCAGCCTCGGGGGGCTGGAGGGGAACACCGGGGAGCTGTTTTTT. Its protein product is CASSLGGLEGNTGELFF. Supplemented by reference TRBV7-2 and TRBJ2-2, the full variable domain reads GAGVSQSPSNKVTEKGKDVELRCDPISGHTALYWYRQSLGQGLEFLIYFQGNSAPDKSGLPSDRFSAERTGGSVSTLTIQRTQQEDSAVYLCASSLGGLEGNTGELFFGEGSRLTVL.